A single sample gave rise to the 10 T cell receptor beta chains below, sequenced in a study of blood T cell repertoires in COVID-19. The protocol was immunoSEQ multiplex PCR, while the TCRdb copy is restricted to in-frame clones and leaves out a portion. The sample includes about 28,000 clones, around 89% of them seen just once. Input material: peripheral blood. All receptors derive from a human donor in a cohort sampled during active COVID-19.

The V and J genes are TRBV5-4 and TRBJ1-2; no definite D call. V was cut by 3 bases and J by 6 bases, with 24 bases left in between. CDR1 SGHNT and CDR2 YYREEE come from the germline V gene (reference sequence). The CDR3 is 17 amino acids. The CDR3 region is CASSSPSRSHLTDGYTF. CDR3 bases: TGTGCCAGCAGCTCCCCGAGTCGTAGCCACCTTACGGATGGCTACACCTTC.

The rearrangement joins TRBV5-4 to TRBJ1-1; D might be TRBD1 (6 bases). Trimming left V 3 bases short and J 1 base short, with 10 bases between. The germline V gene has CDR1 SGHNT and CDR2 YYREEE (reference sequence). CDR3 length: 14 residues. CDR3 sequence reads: CASSSQGRNTEAFF. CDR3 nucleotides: TGTGCCAGCAGCTCACAGGGTAGGAACACTGAAGCTTTCTTT. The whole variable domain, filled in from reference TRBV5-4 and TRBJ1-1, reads ETGVTQSPTHLIKTRGQQVTLRCSSQSGHNTVSWYQQALGQGPQFIFQYYREEENGRGNFPPRFSGLQFPNYSSELNVNALELDDSALYLCASSSQGRNTEAFFGQGTRLTVV.

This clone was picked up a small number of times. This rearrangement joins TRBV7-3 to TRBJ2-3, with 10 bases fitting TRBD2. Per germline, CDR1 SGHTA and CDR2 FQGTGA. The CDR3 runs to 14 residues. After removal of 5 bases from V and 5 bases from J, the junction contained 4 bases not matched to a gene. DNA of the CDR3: TGTGCCAGCAGCGGAGCGGGGGGGCAAGATACGCAGTATTTT. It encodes CASSGAGGQDTQYF.

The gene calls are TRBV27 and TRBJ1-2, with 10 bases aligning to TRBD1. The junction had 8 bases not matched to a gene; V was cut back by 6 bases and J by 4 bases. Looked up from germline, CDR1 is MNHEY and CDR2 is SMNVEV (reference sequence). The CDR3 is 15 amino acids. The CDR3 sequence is CASSLDRGLGYGYTF. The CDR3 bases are TGTGCCAGCAGCCTCGACAGGGGGCTAGGCTATGGCTACACCTTC.

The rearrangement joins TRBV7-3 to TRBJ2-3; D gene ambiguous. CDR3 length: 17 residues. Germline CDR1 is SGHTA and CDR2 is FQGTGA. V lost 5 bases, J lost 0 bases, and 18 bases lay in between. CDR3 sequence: CASSLATNRPSTDTQYF. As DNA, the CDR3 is TGTGCCAGCAGCCTGGCCACCAACAGACCAAGCACAGATACGCAGTATTTT. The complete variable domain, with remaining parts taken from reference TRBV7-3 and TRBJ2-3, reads GAGVSQTPSNKVTEKGKYVELRCDPISGHTALYWYRQSLGQGPEFLIYFQGTGAADDSGLPNDRFFAVRPEGSVSTLKIQRTERGDSAVYLCASSLATNRPSTDTQYFGPGTRLTVL.

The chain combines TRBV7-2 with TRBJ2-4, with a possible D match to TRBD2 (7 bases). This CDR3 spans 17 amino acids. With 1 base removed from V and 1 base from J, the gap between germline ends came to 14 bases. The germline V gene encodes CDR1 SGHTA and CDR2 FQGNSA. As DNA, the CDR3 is TGTGCCAGCAGCTTAGGTTTTGGGAGGGGGGCCAAAAACATTCAGTACTTC. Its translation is CASSLGFGRGAKNIQYF.

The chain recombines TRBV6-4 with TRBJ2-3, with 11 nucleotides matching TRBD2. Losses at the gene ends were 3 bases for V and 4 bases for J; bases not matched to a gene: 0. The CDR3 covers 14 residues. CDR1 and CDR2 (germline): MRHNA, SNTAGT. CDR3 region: CASSDSGGADTQYF. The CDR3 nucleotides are TGTGCCAGCAGTGATAGCGGGGGGGCAGATACGCAGTATTTT.

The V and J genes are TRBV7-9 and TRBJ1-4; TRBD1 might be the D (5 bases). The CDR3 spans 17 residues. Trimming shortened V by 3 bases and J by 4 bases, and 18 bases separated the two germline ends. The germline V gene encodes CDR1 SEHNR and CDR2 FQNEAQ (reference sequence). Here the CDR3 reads CASSFVKTGSYNEKLFF. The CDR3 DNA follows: TGTGCCAGCAGCTTTGTCAAAACAGGCAGCTATAATGAAAAACTGTTTTTT.

The CDR3 nucleotides are TGTGCCAGCAGTGAAGGACAGGGGGGTCAAGAGACCCAGTACTTC. Translated: CASSEGQGGQETQYF. The chain couples TRBV2 to TRBJ2-5, with 9 bases fitting TRBD1. Unmatched junction bases numbered 2, after V lost 1 base and J lost 2 bases. This CDR3 spans 15 amino acids. Germline CDR1 reads SNHLY; CDR2 reads FYNNEI.

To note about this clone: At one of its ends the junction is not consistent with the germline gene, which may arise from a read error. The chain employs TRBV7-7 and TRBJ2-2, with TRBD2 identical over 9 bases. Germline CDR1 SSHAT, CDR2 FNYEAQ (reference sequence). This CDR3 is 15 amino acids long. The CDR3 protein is CASSLLAGDTGELFF. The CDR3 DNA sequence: TGTGCTAGCAGCTTATTAGCGGGGGACACCGGGGAGCTGTTTTTT.